This T cell receptor (beta chain) is from a study of blood T cells in healthy people across ages. This clonotype was counted only a few times. A J-beta primer mix and a sample-barcoded 5' primer were used in a second PCR of about 6 to 12 cycles. TCRdb reprocessed the 5' RACE reads via MiXCR and lists one record per CDR3 protein. The table includes around 780,000 distinct CDR3 sequences, about 26% detected once. The data also belong to a second study, concerning T cells of mothers and their children.

The specimen sequenced was blood. This clonotype originated in a boy aged 10-17 years in good health.

The CDR3 sequence is CASSALLADPYNEQFF. The DNA for the CDR3 is TGTGCCAGCAGCGCCCTACTAGCGGACCCTTACAATGAGCAGTTCTTC. The rearrangement uses TRBV9 and TRBJ2-1; 8 positions match TRBD2. This CDR3 is 16 amino acids long. Germline V gene data show CDR1 as SGDLS and CDR2 as YYNGEE. V was clipped by 3 bases and J by 4 bases; unmatched bases: 9. The variable domain in full, with the rest retrieved from reference TRBV9 and TRBJ2-1, is DSGVTQTPKHLITATGQRVTLRCSPRSGDLSVYWYQQSLDQGLQFLIQYYNGEERAKGNILERFSAQQFPDLHSELNLSSLELGDSALYFCASSALLADPYNEQFFGPGTRLTVL.